This T cell receptor beta chain is drawn from a study of T cell clonotyping in hematopoietic cell transplantation. Study-wide findings and caveats: Broader posttransplant TCR repertoire diversity was predicted by graft donor and pretransplant recipient Inverse Simpson Index values. After transplant, recipient diversity fell while pathologically expanded clonotypes grew through day 180. Few recipient clonotypes overlapped donors; over 97% were de novo at given depth.

A note on this clone: Its specificity is unknown.

Sequencing was performed with immunoSEQ multiplex PCR; in TCRdb, only in-frame clones are kept and a portion is missing. The profile shows 7,500 to 8,500 clones, roughly 62% of them singletons. CDR3 length: 14 amino acids. V lost 4 bases and J lost 9; bases outside the gene matches: 11. Germline values: CDR1 MNHEY, CDR2 SVGAGI. The sample consisted of peripheral blood mononuclear cells, taken 100 days after allogeneic stem cell transplant. This receptor was identified in a male patient between 60 and 69 years old who had an allogeneic stem cell transplant from an unrelated donor, so the T cells may come from the graft donor. Some clones in this sample may be carry-over from other donors' samples. The chain recombines TRBV6-5 with TRBJ1-2, with 7 bases identical to TRBD1. The CDR3 reads CASSFQTGSGSYTF. The CDR3, as DNA: TGTGCCAGCAGTTTCCAGACAGGGAGTGGAAGCTACACCTTC.